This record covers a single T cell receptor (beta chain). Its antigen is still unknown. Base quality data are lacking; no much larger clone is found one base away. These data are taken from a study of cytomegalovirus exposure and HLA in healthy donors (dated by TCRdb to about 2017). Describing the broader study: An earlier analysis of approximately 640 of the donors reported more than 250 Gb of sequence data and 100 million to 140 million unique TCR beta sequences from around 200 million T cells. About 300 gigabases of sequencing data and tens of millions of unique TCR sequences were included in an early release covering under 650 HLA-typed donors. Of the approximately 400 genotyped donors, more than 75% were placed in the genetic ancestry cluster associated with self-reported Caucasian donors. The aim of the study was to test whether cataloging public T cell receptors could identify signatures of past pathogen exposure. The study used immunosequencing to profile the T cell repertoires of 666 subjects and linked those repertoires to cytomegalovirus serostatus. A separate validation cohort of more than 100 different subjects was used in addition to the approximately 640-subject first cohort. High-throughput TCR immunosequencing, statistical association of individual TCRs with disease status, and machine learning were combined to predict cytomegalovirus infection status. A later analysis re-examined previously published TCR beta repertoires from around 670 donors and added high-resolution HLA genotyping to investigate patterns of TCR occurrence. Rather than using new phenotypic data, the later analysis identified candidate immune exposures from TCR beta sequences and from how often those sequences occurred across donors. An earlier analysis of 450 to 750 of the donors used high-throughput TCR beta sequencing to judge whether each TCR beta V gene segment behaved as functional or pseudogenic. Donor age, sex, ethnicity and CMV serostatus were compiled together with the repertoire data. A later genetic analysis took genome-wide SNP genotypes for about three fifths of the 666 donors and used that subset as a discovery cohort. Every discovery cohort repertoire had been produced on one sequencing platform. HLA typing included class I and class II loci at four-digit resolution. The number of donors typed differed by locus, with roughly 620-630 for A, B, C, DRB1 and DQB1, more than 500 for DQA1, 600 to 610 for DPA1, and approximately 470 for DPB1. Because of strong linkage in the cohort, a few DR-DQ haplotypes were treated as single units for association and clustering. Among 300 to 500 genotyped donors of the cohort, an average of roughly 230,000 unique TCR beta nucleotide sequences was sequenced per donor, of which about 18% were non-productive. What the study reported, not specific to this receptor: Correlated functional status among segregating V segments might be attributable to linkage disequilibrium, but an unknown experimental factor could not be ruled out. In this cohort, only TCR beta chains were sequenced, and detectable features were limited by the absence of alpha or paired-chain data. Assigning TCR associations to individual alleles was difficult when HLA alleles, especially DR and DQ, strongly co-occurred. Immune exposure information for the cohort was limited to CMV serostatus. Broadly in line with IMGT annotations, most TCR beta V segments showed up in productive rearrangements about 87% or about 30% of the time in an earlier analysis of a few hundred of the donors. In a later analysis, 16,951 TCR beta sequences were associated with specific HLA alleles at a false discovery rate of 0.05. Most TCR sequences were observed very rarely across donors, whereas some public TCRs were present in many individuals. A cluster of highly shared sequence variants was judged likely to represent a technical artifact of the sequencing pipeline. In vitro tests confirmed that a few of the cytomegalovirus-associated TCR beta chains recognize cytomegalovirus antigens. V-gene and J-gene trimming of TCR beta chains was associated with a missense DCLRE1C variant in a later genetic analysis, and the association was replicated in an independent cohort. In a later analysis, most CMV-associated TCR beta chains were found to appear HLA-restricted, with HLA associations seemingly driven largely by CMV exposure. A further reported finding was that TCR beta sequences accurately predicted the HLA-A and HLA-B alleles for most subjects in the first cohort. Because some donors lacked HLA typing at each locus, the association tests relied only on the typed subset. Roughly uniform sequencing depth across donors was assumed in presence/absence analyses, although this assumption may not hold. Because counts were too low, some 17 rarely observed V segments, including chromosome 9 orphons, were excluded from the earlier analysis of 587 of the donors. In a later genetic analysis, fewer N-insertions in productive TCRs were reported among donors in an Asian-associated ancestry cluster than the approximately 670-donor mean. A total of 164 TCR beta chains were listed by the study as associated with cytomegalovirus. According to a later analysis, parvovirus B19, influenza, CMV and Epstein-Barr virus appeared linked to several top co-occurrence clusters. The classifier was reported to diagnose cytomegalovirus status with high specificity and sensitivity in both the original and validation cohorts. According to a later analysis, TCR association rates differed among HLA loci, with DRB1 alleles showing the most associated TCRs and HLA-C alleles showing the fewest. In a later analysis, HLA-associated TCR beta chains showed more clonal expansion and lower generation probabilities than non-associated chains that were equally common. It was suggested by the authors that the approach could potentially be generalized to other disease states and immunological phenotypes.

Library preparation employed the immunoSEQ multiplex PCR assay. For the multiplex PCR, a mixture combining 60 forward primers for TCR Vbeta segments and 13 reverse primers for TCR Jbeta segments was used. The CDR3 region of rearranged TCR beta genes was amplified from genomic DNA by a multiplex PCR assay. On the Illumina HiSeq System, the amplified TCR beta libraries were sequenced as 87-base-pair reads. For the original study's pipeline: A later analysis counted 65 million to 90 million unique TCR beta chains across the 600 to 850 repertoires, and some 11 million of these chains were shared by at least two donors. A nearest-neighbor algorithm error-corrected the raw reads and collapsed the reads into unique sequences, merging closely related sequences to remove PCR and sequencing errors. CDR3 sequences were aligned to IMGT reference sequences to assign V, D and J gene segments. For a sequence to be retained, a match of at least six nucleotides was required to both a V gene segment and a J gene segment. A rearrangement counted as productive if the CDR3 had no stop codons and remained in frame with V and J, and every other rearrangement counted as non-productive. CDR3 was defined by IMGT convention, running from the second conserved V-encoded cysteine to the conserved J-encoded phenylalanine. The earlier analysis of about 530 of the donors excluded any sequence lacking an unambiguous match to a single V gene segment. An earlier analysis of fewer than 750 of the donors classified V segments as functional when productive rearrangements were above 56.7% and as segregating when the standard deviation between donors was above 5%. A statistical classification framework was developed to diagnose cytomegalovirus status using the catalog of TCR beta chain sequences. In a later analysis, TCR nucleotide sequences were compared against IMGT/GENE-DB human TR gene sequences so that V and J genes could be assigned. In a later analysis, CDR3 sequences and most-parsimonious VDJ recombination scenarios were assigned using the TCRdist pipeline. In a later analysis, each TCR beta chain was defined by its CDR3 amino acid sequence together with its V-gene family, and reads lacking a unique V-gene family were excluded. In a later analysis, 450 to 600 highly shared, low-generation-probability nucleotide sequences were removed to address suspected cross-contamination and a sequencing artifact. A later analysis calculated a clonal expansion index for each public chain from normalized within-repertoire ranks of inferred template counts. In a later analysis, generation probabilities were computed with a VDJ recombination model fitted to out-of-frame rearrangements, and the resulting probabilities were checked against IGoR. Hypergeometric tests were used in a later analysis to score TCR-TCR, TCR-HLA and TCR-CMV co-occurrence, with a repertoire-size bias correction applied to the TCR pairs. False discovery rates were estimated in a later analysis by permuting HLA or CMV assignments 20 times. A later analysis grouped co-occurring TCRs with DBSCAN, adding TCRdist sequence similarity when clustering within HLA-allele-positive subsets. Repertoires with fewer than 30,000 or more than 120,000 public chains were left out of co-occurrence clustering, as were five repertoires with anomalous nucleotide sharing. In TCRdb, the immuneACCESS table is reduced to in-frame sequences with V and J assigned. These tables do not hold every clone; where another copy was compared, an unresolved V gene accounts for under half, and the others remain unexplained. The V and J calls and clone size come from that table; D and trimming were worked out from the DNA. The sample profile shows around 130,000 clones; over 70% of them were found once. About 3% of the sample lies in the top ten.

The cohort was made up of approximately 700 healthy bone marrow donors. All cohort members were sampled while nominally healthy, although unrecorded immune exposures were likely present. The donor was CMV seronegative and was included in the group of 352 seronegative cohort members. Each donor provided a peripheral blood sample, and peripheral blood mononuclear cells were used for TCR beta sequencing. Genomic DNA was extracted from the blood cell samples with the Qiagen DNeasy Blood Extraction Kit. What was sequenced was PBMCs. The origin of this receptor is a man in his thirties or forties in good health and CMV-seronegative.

For the CDR3, the sequence is CASLGRSGETQYF. The DNA reads as follows: TGTGCCAGCCTAGGGAGATCTGGGGAGACCCAGTACTTC. The chain was built from TRBV7-2 and TRBJ2-5; perhaps TRBD2 is the D gene, with 5 bases matching. Trimming takes 8 bases from V and 5 bases from J, and the germline ends sit 15 bases apart. There are 13 amino acids in the CDR3, from cysteine to phenylalanine inclusive. The retained sequence is limited to the CDR3, 39 bases, with the frame set at the first base. From the germline V gene, CDR1 is SGHTA and CDR2 is FQGNSA.